This T cell receptor beta chain was sequenced during a study of T-cell reconstitution after alpha-beta-depleted transplantation in children. Whole-study findings and limits: Newly produced T cells mostly accounted for T-cell counts and diversity one year post-transplant. Expanded graft clones numbering several hundred reportedly gave rise to alpha-beta T cells about two months after transplant.

As it was prepared, the TCRbeta library received unique molecular identifiers. TCRdb processed the PCR reads anew with MiXCR; each CDR3 protein has one entry. The sample lists 80,000 to 100,000 distinct CDR3 sequences, roughly a quarter occurring once. There are a few counts of this clonotype. The antigen remains undetermined. V trimming: 4 bases; J trimming: 5 bases; junction bases outside the gene matches: 6. The CDR3 runs 13 residues. Germline V CDR1 and CDR2: SGHRS, YFSETQ. The source is a boy aged 2-9 years with acute lymphoblastic leukemia, due to receive a stem cell transplant. The chain employs TRBV5-1 and TRBJ2-7; TRBD1 matches 7 bases. The sequencing used PBMCs, collected before TCRalphabeta/CD19-depleted stem cell transplant. The CDR3 DNA sequence: TGCGCCAGCAGCGTCGACAGGGCCGACGAGCAGTACTTC. This codes for CASSVDRADEQYF.